Included here is one TCR beta chain sequence, with context. Its specificity is unknown. With iRepertoire HTBI primers and Arm-PCR of CDR3 regions, TCR beta libraries were built. One entry per CDR3 protein, called by TCRdb with MiXCR from the multiplex PCR reads. The sample carries about 290,000 distinct CDR3 sequences, around 20% recorded once. CDR3 length: 17 residues. Germline CDR1 reads SGHDN; CDR2 reads FVKESK. The ends were cut back, 2 bases at V and 5 bases at J, with 21 bases in the middle. Time point given: persistent/refractory GD, antithyroid drugs over 5 years with positive TRAb. RNA from PBMCs was the source of the TCR library. American Thyroid Association guidelines served as the basis for diagnosing Graves' disease. The data were obtained in a study of regulatory T cells in long-lasting Graves disease. General study points: For persistent Graves' patients, TCR diversity was lower than for newly diagnosed ones. Persistent disease preferred TRBV28, TRBJ1-2 and TRBJ2-5.

The gene calls are TRBV14 and TRBJ1-2; perhaps TRBD1 as D (5 bases). This receptor was identified in a female donor with Graves disease. The specimen comprised peripheral blood mononuclear cells (PBMCs), sampled when the disease was refractory, from a patient treated with antithyroid drugs. The CDR3 is CASSQTHHRTFEYGYTF. CDR3 coding DNA: TGTGCCAGCAGCCAAACTCACCACAGGACATTTGAATATGGCTACACCTTC.